This T cell receptor beta chain was sequenced during a study of blood T cell repertoires in COVID-19. Study-level background: The United States, Italy and Spain were the sources of the acute and convalescent COVID-19 samples.

The CDR3 extends over 15 amino acids. V was clipped by 0 bases and J by 3 bases, with 8 bases between them. Germline lookup yields CDR1 LGHNA and CDR2 YNFKEQ. In the authors' methods: Nucleated cell counts were estimated from reference gene primer amplification. The table came from immunoSEQ multiplex PCR; TCRdb's copy has only in-frame clones and leaves some out. That table gives V, J and clone size, and the DNA gave D and trimming. Of fewer than 350,000 clones listed, around 90% are singletons. Patients from Seattle were sampled longitudinally, starting during active infection. Sequenced input: peripheral blood. This TCR came from a woman younger than 45 with COVID-19, enrolled during active disease. The chain has TRBV4-2 and TRBJ1-4; tentative D call: TRBD1 (5 bases). The CDR3 reads CASSQEAQANEKLFF. The DNA of the CDR3 is TGTGCCAGCAGCCAAGAAGCACAGGCTAATGAAAAACTGTTTTTT.